These 27 T cell receptor beta chains were all obtained from the same sample, sequenced in a study of OX40 agonist ivuxolimab in advanced cancers. TCRdb keeps only in-frame clones here, not all; method: immunoSEQ multiplex PCR. The sample includes over 55,000 clones, roughly 93% of them seen just once. The specimen comprised CD4+ or CD8+ T cells sorted from blood, sampled in a trial of the OX40 agonist ivuxolimab. Source of these receptors: an adult with an advanced solid tumor such as melanoma, head and neck, liver or kidney cancer.

This chain uses TRBV7-8 with TRBJ1-3; the D gene is possibly TRBD1 (6 bases). The CDR3 has 16 residues. With 1 base removed from V and 0 bases from J, the gap between germline ends came to 10 bases. In germline, CDR1 is SGHVS, CDR2 FQNEAQ. This CDR3 is CASSLGTAASGNTIYF. CDR3 DNA sequence: TGTGCCAGCAGCTTAGGGACAGCGGCCTCTGGAAACACCATATATTTT.

V and J are TRBV7-8 and TRBJ2-1; a possible D gene is TRBD2 (5 bases). The V end lost 5 bases, the J end lost 5 bases, and 13 bases lay between the germline ends. The CDR3 is 14 amino acids. The germline CDR1 and CDR2 sequences are SGHVS and FQNEAQ. This CDR3 is CASSPGERNNEQFF. The CDR3, as DNA: TGTGCCAGCAGCCCCGGGGAGCGGAACAATGAGCAGTTCTTC.

The chain links TRBV5-6 to TRBJ2-7; possible D gene TRBD2, 6 bases. CDR3 size: 13 residues. V was shortened by 0 bases and J by 8 bases, with 12 bases between the two germline ends. CDR1 is SGHDT and CDR2 is YYEEEE in the germline V gene. The CDR3 loop is CASSLDGSPQQYF. The CDR3, as DNA: TGTGCCAGCAGCTTGGACGGGAGCCCGCAGCAGTACTTC.

The chain couples TRBV9 to TRBJ2-7; tentatively, D is TRBD1 or TRBD2 (5 bases each). This CDR3 has 14 amino acids. Germline V gives CDR1 SGDLS, CDR2 YYNGEE. V was trimmed by 0 bases and J by 4 bases, leaving 11 bases between them. The CDR3 spells CASSVGGDGYEQYF. In DNA, the CDR3 is TGTGCCAGCAGCGTAGGAGGGGATGGTTACGAGCAGTACTTC.

V usage is TRBV7-3 and J usage is TRBJ1-5, with D uncertain. The CDR3 totals 13 residues. Trimming shortened V by 2 bases and J by 4 bases, and 6 bases separated the two germline ends. CDR1 and CDR2 (germline): SGHTA, FQGTGA. CDR3 region: CASSLARNQPQHF. The CDR3 DNA is TGTGCCAGCAGCTTAGCCAGAAATCAGCCCCAGCATTTT.

The rearrangement links TRBV9 to TRBJ2-5; TRBD2 matches 7 bases. Germline CDR1 is SGDLS and CDR2 is YYNGEE. The CDR3 extends over 15 amino acids. J gave up 2 bases and V 3 bases, and 7 bases lay outside the gene matches. The CDR3 DNA reads as TGTGCCAGCAGCGAGGGACTACAAGTTCAAGAGACCCAGTACTTC. It specifies CASSEGLQVQETQYF.

This chain uses TRBV9 with TRBJ2-1; D is unresolved. Germline assignment: CDR1 SGDLS and CDR2 YYNGEE. The CDR3 totals 14 residues. V was trimmed by 0 bases and J by 3 bases, leaving 7 bases between them. The CDR3 loop is CASSVDSNYNEQFF. Written as DNA, the CDR3 is TGTGCCAGCAGCGTAGACAGCAACTACAATGAGCAGTTCTTC.

The CDR3 coding sequence is TGTGCCAGTCGACCTGGGGGGGCCGAGCAGTACTTC. Translated: CASRPGGAEQYF. The chain has TRBV19 and TRBJ2-7; D might be TRBD2 (7 bases). The germline CDR1 and CDR2 sequences are LNHDA and SQIVND (reference sequence). CDR3 length: 12 amino acids. The V and J ends lost 8 bases and 6 bases respectively, with 14 bases between them. The full variable domain, in which reference TRBV19 and TRBJ2-7 provide the parts outside the CDR3, is DGGITQSPKYLFRKEGQNVTLSCEQNLNHDAMYWYRQDPGQGLRLIYYSQIVNDFQKGDIAEGYSVSREKKESFPLTVTSAQKNPTAFYLCASRPGGAEQYFGPGTRLTVT.

The chain combines TRBV2 with TRBJ2-5; 11 bases match TRBD1. The CDR3 consists of 16 residues. Germline lookup yields CDR1 SNHLY and CDR2 FYNNEI. The ends lost 2 bases at V and 0 bases at J; junction bases unmatched: 2. For the CDR3, the DNA is TGTGCCAGCAGTGAACCGGGACAGGGGGACCAAGAGACCCAGTACTTC. It translates to CASSEPGQGDQETQYF.

The chain carries TRBV6-1 and TRBJ1-2, with D possibly being TRBD1 (5 bases). Germline V CDR1 and CDR2: MNHNS, SASEGT. The V and J ends lost 2 bases and 14 bases respectively, with 15 bases between them. The CDR3 is 12 amino acids. The CDR3 reads CASSERLVRATF. CDR3 nucleotide sequence: TGTGCCAGCAGTGAAAGGCTTGTCAGGGCGACCTTC.

For the CDR3, the DNA is TGTGCCAGTAATGCAGGAATCTCCTACGAGCAGTACTTC. Residues: CASNAGISYEQYF. The V gene is TRBV19, the J gene TRBJ2-7; D not resolved. Trimming stripped 7 bases from V and 0 bases from J, with 10 bases between. CDR1 is LNHDA, CDR2 SQIVND, per germline (reference sequence). CDR3 size: 13 residues.

The chain uses TRBV7-9 and TRBJ2-7; weak D call: TRBD2 (5 bases). The CDR3 is 12 residues long. V was trimmed by 5 bases and J by 6 bases, leaving 11 bases between them. Per germline, CDR1 SEHNR and CDR2 FQNEAQ (reference sequence). CDR3 sequence (DNA): TGTGCCAGCAGCCTGGGGAGCTCCGAGCAGTACTTC. It encodes CASSLGSSEQYF.

This clone was seen once. CDR3 loop: CASSRIPNDGETQYF. CDR3 DNA sequence: TGTGCCAGCAGCCGTATCCCGAACGATGGAGAGACCCAGTACTTC. This rearrangement joins TRBV6-1 to TRBJ2-5; D not certain. Germline V gives CDR1 MNHNS, CDR2 SASEGT. The CDR3 has 15 amino acids. The V gene lost 6 bases and the J gene lost 4 bases, with 18 bases spanning the gap.

The rearrangement uses TRBV2 and TRBJ2-3; D gene unclear. Germline CDR1 and CDR2: SNHLY and FYNNEI. Deletions cut 1 base from V and 6 bases from J, with 14 bases between. CDR3 length equals 15 residues. CDR3 loop: CASSEVMRFIDTQYF. The CDR3 region has the DNA TGTGCCAGCAGTGAAGTGATGAGGTTTATCGATACGCAGTATTTT.

The chain couples TRBV4-3 to TRBJ2-1; 9 bases are a match to TRBD1. Germline CDR1 LGHNA, CDR2 YSLEER. This CDR3 is 14 amino acids long. The V gene end was trimmed by 4 bases and the J gene end by 4 bases; junction bases not matched to a gene: 2. CDR3 coding DNA: TGCGCCAGCAGCCCGGGACAGGGATACAATGAGCAGTTCTTC. It yields the protein CASSPGQGYNEQFF.

This chain uses TRBV9 with TRBJ1-3; maybe TRBD1 (5 bases). The germline V gene encodes CDR1 SGDLS and CDR2 YYNGEE. The CDR3 runs to 17 residues. Trimming shortened V by 3 bases and J by 0 bases, and 16 bases separated the two germline ends. Written as DNA, the CDR3 is TGTGCCAGCAGCGGACCCGACAGTACCGTCTCTGGAAACACCATATATTTT. Its protein product is CASSGPDSTVSGNTIYF.

J is TRBJ2-7 and V is TRBV28; 8 bases map to TRBD2. The V gene end was trimmed by 6 bases and the J gene end by 3 bases; junction bases not matched to a gene: 10. CDR1 and CDR2 from the germline V gene are MDHEN and SYDVKM. The CDR3 is 15 amino acids. The CDR3 DNA is TGTGCCAGCAGCTCCCCCGGGACTAGTGGCTACGAGCAGTACTTC. Its translation is CASSSPGTSGYEQYF.

This chain links TRBV2 with TRBJ1-2; perhaps TRBD1 as D (5 bases). The CDR3 runs to 15 residues. The germline V gene encodes CDR1 SNHLY and CDR2 FYNNEI. V gave up 6 bases and J gave up 3 bases, with 17 bases separating them. The CDR3 nucleotides read TGTGCCAGCAGCATCGTGGGGCCGGGGTACTATGGCTACACCTTC. Translating gives CASSIVGPGYYGYTF.

This chain joins TRBV6-6 and TRBJ2-7; 11 bases are shared with TRBD1. The CDR3 sequence is 16 residues long. The V segment lost 2 bases and the J segment 5 bases; nucleotides outside the gene matches: 8. Germline V gene lookup returns CDR1 MNHNY and CDR2 SVGAGI (reference sequence). CDR3 residues: CASSYAQGTGGDEQYF. The CDR3 nucleotides are TGTGCCAGCAGTTACGCGCAGGGGACAGGGGGTGACGAGCAGTACTTC.

The V gene is TRBV5-1, the J gene TRBJ2-2; TRBD1 agrees at 7 bases. CDR1 is SGHRS and CDR2 is YFSETQ in the germline V gene. This CDR3 has 18 amino acids. V lost 6 bases to trimming and J lost 0 bases; unmatched junction nucleotides: 14. The CDR3 loop is CASISGTELTSNTGELFF. In nucleotides, the CDR3 is TGCGCCAGCATCTCCGGGACAGAGCTAACATCGAACACCGGGGAGCTGTTTTTT.

This clone was seen a handful of times. The chain links TRBV10-2 to TRBJ1-3, with D possibly matching TRBD1 (5 bases). CDR3 length: 13 residues. Trimming removed 6 bases from V and 2 bases from J, with 8 bases in between. From germline, CDR1 is WSHSY and CDR2 SAAADI. DNA for the CDR3: TGCGCCAGCAGCGGGGGACCTGGAAACACCATATATTTT. Protein product: CASSGGPGNTIYF.

The chain combines TRBV4-1 with TRBJ2-3; 8 positions match TRBD2. CDR1 and CDR2 from the germline V gene are MGHRA and YSYEKL. V was pared by 2 bases and J by 0 bases, with 4 bases of the junction left unmatched. The CDR3 runs to 16 residues. As DNA, the CDR3 is TGCGCCAGCAGCCAACTTAGCGGGGCAAGCACAGATACGCAGTATTTT. Translated, it gives CASSQLSGASTDTQYF.

The chain combines TRBV5-1 with TRBJ2-3; D is possibly TRBD2 (6 bases). The V gene's germline CDR1 is SGHRS and CDR2 YFSETQ. V lost 4 bases and J 2 bases, leaving 14 bases between the germline ends. This CDR3 contains 15 residues. CDR3 loop: CASSREVADTDTQYF. The CDR3, as DNA: TGCGCCAGCAGCCGTGAGGTAGCGGACACAGATACGCAGTATTTT.

V gene TRBV4-3 combines with J gene TRBJ1-2; 9 nucleotides agree with TRBD1. The V gene's germline CDR1 is LGHNA and CDR2 YSLEER. V lost 4 bases and J lost 4; bases outside the gene matches: 16. CDR3 length: 18 residues. CDR3 DNA: TGCGCCAGCAGCCCAGAATGGCTGAGCGGACAGGGGCCCTATGGCTACACCTTC. Residues: CASSPEWLSGQGPYGYTF.

The chain is built from TRBV19 and TRBJ2-1; the D gene is possibly TRBD2 (6 bases). The germline V gene has CDR1 LNHDA and CDR2 SQIVND (reference sequence). This CDR3 contains 15 residues. V was cut by 3 bases and J by 1 base, with 10 bases left in between. The CDR3 coding sequence is TGTGCCAGTAGTATGTTAGCGGCTTCCTACAATGAGCAGTTCTTC. Translation: CASSMLAASYNEQFF. The entire variable domain, with the rest obtained from reference TRBV19 and TRBJ2-1, is as follows: DGGITQSPKYLFRKEGQNVTLSCEQNLNHDAMYWYRQDPGQGLRLIYYSQIVNDFQKGDIAEGYSVSREKKESFPLTVTSAQKNPTAFYLCASSMLAASYNEQFFGPGTRLTVL.

The chain has TRBV9 and TRBJ2-1, with a weak D call TRBD2 (5 bases). CDR1 and CDR2 (germline): SGDLS, YYNGEE. The CDR3 is 14 residues long. Trimming stripped 6 bases from V and 0 bases from J, with 10 bases between. CDR3 sequence: CASNDGLSYNEQFF. The CDR3, as DNA: TGTGCCAGCAATGACGGACTCTCCTACAATGAGCAGTTCTTC. The full variable domain, in which reference TRBV9 and TRBJ2-1 provide the parts outside the CDR3, is DSGVTQTPKHLITATGQRVTLRCSPRSGDLSVYWYQQSLDQGLQFLIQYYNGEERAKGNILERFSAQQFPDLHSELNLSSLELGDSALYFCASNDGLSYNEQFFGPGTRLTVL.

The rearrangement links TRBV19 to TRBJ2-5; no reliable D call. V shed 1 base and J shed 3 bases, with 12 bases lying between them. Per germline, CDR1 LNHDA and CDR2 SQIVND (reference sequence). CDR3 length equals 15 residues. The CDR3 spells CASSIVPSVEETQYF. CDR3 nucleotide sequence: TGTGCCAGTAGTATAGTCCCTAGTGTGGAAGAGACCCAGTACTTC.